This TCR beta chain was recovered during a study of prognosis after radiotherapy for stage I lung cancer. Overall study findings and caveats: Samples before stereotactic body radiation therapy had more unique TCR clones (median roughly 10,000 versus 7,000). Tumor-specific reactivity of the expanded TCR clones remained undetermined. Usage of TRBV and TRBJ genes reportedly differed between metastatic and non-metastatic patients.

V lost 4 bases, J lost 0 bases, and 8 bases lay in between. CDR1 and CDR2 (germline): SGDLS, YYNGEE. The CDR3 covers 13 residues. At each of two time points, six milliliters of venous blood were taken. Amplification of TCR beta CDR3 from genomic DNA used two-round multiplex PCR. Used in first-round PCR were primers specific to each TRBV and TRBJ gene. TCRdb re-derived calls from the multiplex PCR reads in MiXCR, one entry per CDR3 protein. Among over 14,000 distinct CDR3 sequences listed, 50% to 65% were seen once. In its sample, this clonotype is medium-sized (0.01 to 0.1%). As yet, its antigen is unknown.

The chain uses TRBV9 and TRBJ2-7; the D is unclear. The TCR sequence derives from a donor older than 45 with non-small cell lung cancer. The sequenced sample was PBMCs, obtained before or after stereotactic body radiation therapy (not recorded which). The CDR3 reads CASSTGFSYEQYF. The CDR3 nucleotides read TGTGCCAGCAGCACCGGGTTCTCCTACGAGCAGTACTTC.